This T cell receptor (beta chain) stems from a study of cytotoxic CD8 clonotypes in ibrutinib-treated CLL. The CDR3 is 12 residues long. Trimming took off 5 bases at V and 7 bases at J, with 11 bases between the two ends. Germline-derived CDR1 and CDR2 are SQVTM and ANQGSEA. Concerning this clone: Its antigen is unidentified.

Sequencing was performed with immunoSEQ multiplex PCR; in TCRdb, only in-frame clones are kept and a portion is missing. The sample yields 50,000 or so clones, around three fifths seen once. Findings of the study overall: T-cell clonality at baseline went above that of age-matched healthy donors and rose and fell with circulating CD8+ T-cell counts.

The chain carries TRBV29-1 and TRBJ1-4; D unclear. This sequence was found in a human donor with chronic lymphocytic leukemia. The sequencing here drew on PBMCs, taken after 24 months of ibrutinib treatment. The CDR3 DNA sequence: TGCAGCGTTAGAAGTCTCGGTGAAAAACTGTTTTTT. Its translation: CSVRSLGEKLFF.